The sequence of this T cell receptor beta chain was determined in a study of vaccination and CD4 T cells after COVID-19. Study context: Mild disease affected 8 to 10 convalescent patients and severe disease one, all SARS-CoV-2 positive by nasal swab PCR.

As to time point: late sampling 161 to 241 days after vaccination in a few convalescent patients. Treatment of the sample: roughly 10-day PBMC culture with coronavirus spike peptide pools or control peptides (ViraFEST assay). ViraFEST stimulated the growth of antigen-specific T cells using peptide pools and subsequently profiled their TCRs by sequencing. The CDR3 consists of 12 residues. This clonotype came up a few times. Antigen: not known. Sequenced with the Oncomine TCR Beta short-read assay was DNA taken from cultured CD4+ T cells. TCRdb re-called the PCR reads with MiXCR, one entry per CDR3 protein. This table has around 25,000 distinct CDR3 sequences, roughly 29% appearing once.

This sample comprised CD4+ T cells from blood, cultured in vitro, obtained about 7 months after SARS-CoV-2 vaccination. This sequence joins TRBV21-1 and TRBJ1-2. TRBV21-1 is deemed a pseudogene. The sequence was collected from a human donor who had recovered from COVID-19. CDR3: CASIRLVYGYTF. CDR3 DNA sequence: TGTGCCAGCATCCGTTTAGTCTATGGCTACACCTTC.